The T cell receptor beta chain under discussion was sequenced for a study of T-cell reconstitution after alpha-beta-depleted transplantation in children. This clonotype was detected a few times. V was pared by 3 bases and J by 0 bases, with 8 bases between. The CDR3 is 15 amino acids. This sample's TCRbeta library carried unique molecular identifier barcodes. In TCRdb, the PCR reads were re-called with MiXCR into one record per CDR3 protein. The table lists approximately 490,000 distinct CDR3 sequences, around 12% of them singletons, with about 6% in the top ten. The sequence derives from a human donor who donated a stem cell graft to a child with combined immunodeficiency. The sample consisted of PBMCs from the stem cell graft donor, taken from the stem cell graft. The gene calls are TRBV12-3 or TRBV12-4 and TRBJ1-4, with D unclear. CDR3 DNA: TGTGCCAGCAGTTTTGGGCTTTCAACTAATGAAAAACTGTTTTTT. Translation: CASSFGLSTNEKLFF.